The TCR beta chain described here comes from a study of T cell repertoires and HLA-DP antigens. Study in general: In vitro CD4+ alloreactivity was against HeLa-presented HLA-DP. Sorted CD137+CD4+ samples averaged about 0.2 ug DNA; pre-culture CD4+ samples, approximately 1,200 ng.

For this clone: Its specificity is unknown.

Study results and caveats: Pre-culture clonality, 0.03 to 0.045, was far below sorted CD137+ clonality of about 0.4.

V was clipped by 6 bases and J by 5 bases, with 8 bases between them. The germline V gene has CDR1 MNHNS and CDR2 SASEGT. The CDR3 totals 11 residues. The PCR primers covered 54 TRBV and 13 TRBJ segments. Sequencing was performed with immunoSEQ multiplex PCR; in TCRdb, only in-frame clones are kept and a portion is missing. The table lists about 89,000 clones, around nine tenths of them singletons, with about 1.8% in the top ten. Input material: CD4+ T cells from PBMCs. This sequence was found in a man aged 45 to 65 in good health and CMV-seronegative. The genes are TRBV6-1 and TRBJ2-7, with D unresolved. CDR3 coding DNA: TGTGCCAGCAGCCCAAACCACGAGCAGTACTTC. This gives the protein CASSPNHEQYF.